This T cell receptor beta chain was captured by sequencing in a study of blood T cells in healthy people across ages. Trimming cost V 4 bases and J 1 base, with 7 bases left between them. The germline V gene encodes CDR1 LGHDT and CDR2 YNNKEL (reference sequence). The CDR3 is 13 amino acids. Whole-study results and caveats: No one knew whether donors had CMV, which possibly confounded expanded clonotype changes. TCR beta diversity tracked closely with naive T cell percentage.

A second about 7 to 12 cycle PCR used barcoded and J-beta primers. TCRdb fed the 5' RACE reads into MiXCR, producing one record per CDR3 protein. The sample lists 1.5 million to 1.9 million distinct CDR3 sequences; about 42% were seen once. Turning to this clonotype: Its antigen is not known.

V is TRBV3-1 and J is TRBJ1-1; D unclear. This clonotype was obtained from a young woman in good health. Material for sequencing was blood. CDR3 DNA sequence: TGTGCCAGCAGCCGGCCGAGGAACACTGAAGCTTTCTTT. Its translation is CASSRPRNTEAFF.